This entry lists 11 T cell receptor beta chains sequenced from one sample in a study of T cells in Graves' hyperthyroidism and ophthalmopathy. The source material, RNA transcripts, was used to amplify TCR beta CDR3 regions. When the TCR CDR3 underwent first-round RT-PCR, the HTBI primer set was used. From the multiplex PCR reads, TCRdb called clonotypes with MiXCR, one entry per CDR3 protein. The sample lists roughly 650,000 distinct CDR3 sequences, roughly 16% occurring once. Material: blood. These receptors originate from a woman aged 40-49 years with Graves' ophthalmopathy.

This clonotype was counted between two and nine times. The rearrangement links TRBV29-1 to TRBJ2-7; possible D gene TRBD2, 6 bases. Germline CDR1 is SQVTM and CDR2 is ANQGSEA. Trimming pared 5 bases from V and 6 bases from J, leaving 20 bases between. The CDR3 consists of 14 residues. The chain's CDR3 is CSVWHPGGGGEQYF. The CDR3 nucleotides are TGCAGCGTTTGGCACCCCGGGGGTGGTGGCGAGCAGTACTTC.

This clonotype was recorded once. A much larger clone lies one base from this, so it may be a read error. The chain recombines TRBV18 with TRBJ2-2, with D possibly being TRBD2 (5 bases). Germline V gene sequence: CDR1 KGHSH, CDR2 LQKENI. The CDR3 is made up of 14 amino acids. The DNA of the CDR3 is TGTGCCAGCTCACCTTATAAAGATACCGGGGAGCTGTGTTTT. Translation: CASSPYKDTGELCF.

The chain employs TRBV6-9 and TRBJ1-5; D is uncertain. Germline V gene sequence: CDR1 MNHGY, CDR2 SVAAGI. This CDR3 spans 14 amino acids. V was cut by 4 bases and J by 0 bases, with 7 bases left in between. The CDR3 loop reads CASSSVYSNQPQHF. The CDR3, as DNA: TGTGCCAGCAGTTCTGTCTATAGCAATCAGCCCCAGCATTTT.

There are many counts of this clonotype. CDR3: CSARSTGTDTQYF. DNA for the CDR3: TGCAGTGCTCGCTCGACTGGCACAGATACGCAGTATTTT. This chain links TRBV20-1 with TRBJ2-3, with D unclear. The CDR3 spans 13 residues. Germline CDR1 reads DFQATT; CDR2 reads SNEGSKA (reference sequence). With 5 bases removed from V and 1 base from J, the gap between germline ends came to 10 bases.

The table lists this clonotype with a few counts. V usage is TRBV20-1 and J usage is TRBJ2-3, with TRBD1 matching 8 bases. V lost 3 bases to trimming and J lost 1 base; unmatched junction nucleotides: 12. Germline V CDR1 and CDR2: DFQATT, SNEGSKA (reference sequence). There are 17 residues in the CDR3. The CDR3, as DNA: TGCAGTGCTAGGGGGGGACAGGCATGGGGAGGCACAGATACGCAGTATTTT. Protein sequence: CSARGGQAWGGTDTQYF.

Many counts were recorded for this clonotype. The chain uses TRBV7-2 and TRBJ1-1; no clear D gene. Germline V gene lookup returns CDR1 SGHTA and CDR2 FQGNSA. The V gene lost 2 bases and the J gene lost 6 bases, with 10 bases spanning the gap. The length of the CDR3 is 13 residues. In nucleotides, the CDR3 is TGTGCCAGCAGCTTACGGACTCACCCTGAAGCTTTCTTT. Residues: CASSLRTHPEAFF.

A word on this clonotype: It may be a read error: a sequence one base away is much more abundant. This rearrangement joins TRBV2 to TRBJ2-1; D is possibly TRBD1 or TRBD2 (6 bases each). V dropped 4 bases and J dropped 10 bases, with 14 bases sitting between them. The CDR3 spans 13 residues. The germline gives CDR1 SNHLY, CDR2 FYNNEI. Here the CDR3 DNA reads TGTGCCAGCAGTGCCACTAGAGGGGGGGAGCAGTTCTTC. It is translated as CASSATRGGEQFF.

In its sample, this clonotype was seen many times. The CDR3 nucleotides are TGTGCCTGGAGTGCCGCACGACTTAACACCGGGGAGCTGTTTTTT. This encodes CAWSAARLNTGELFF. The rearrangement joins TRBV30 to TRBJ2-2; D is unresolved. Germline loops: CDR1 GTSNPN, CDR2 SVGIG (reference sequence). The CDR3 spans 15 residues. The V and J ends lost 1 base and 2 bases respectively, with 11 bases between them.

This clonotype was seen many times. The chain joins TRBV3-1 to TRBJ2-7; TRBD1 matches at 12 bases. Germline lookup yields CDR1 LGHDT and CDR2 YNNKEL (reference sequence). V was pared by 4 bases and J by 6 bases, with 7 bases of the junction left unmatched. The CDR3 consists of 15 residues. The CDR3 loop reads CASSLRDRGRGEQYF. CDR3 in DNA: TGTGCCAGCAGCCTCCGGGACAGGGGGCGAGGCGAGCAGTACTTC.

This clonotype occurred many times. V and J are TRBV5-5 and TRBJ1-6; D is unresolved. V lost 5 bases and J 9 bases, leaving 18 bases between the germline ends. Germline V gene sequence: CDR1 SGHKS, CDR2 YYEKEE (reference sequence). CDR3 length: 15 amino acids. The CDR3 DNA sequence: TGTGCCAGCAGTGAGGGTCGAGAGGGCCGTTCACCCCTCCACTTT. It codes for CASSEGREGRSPLHF. The full variable domain, rest sourced from reference TRBV5-5 and TRBJ1-6, is DAGVTQSPTHLIKTRGQQVTLRCSPISGHKSVSWYQQVLGQGPQFIFQYYEKEERGRGNFPDRFSARQFPNYSSELNVNALLLGDSALYLCASSEGREGRSPLHFGNGTRLTVT.

The V call is TRBV5-4, the J call TRBJ2-5; 7 nucleotides line up with TRBD2. The CDR3 spans 15 residues. With 2 bases clipped from V and 5 bases from J, the junction kept 9 bases outside the gene matches. CDR1 is SGHNT, CDR2 YYREEE, per germline (reference sequence). CDR3 residues: CASSFNPGEGETQYF. In DNA form, the CDR3 reads TGTGCCAGCAGCTTTAATCCGGGGGAGGGGGAGACCCAGTACTTC.